This T cell receptor beta chain emerged from a study of T cells after yellow fever vaccination. The study made its TCR cDNA through 5'RACE template switching. That step introduced a universal primer site along with UMIs. TCRdb reprocessed the 5' RACE reads via MiXCR and lists one record per CDR3 protein. The data hold over 300,000 distinct CDR3 sequences, with approximately 3.9% observed a single time. At least ten counts were recorded for this clonotype. The input for sequencing was PBMCs, taken on the day of the yellow fever booster vaccination. The receptor was isolated from a man younger than 30 who received the YFV17D yellow fever vaccine.

This chain's CDR3 is CASSFGTWGTEAFF. The CDR3 DNA reads TGTGCCAGCAGCTTCGGGACTTGGGGCACTGAAGCTTTCTTT. This sequence joins TRBV7-6 and TRBJ1-1; possible D gene TRBD1, 5 bases. There are 14 residues in the CDR3. The V gene's germline CDR1 is SGHVS and CDR2 FNYEAQ. The V end was cut by 3 bases, the J end by 4 bases, with 12 bases between.